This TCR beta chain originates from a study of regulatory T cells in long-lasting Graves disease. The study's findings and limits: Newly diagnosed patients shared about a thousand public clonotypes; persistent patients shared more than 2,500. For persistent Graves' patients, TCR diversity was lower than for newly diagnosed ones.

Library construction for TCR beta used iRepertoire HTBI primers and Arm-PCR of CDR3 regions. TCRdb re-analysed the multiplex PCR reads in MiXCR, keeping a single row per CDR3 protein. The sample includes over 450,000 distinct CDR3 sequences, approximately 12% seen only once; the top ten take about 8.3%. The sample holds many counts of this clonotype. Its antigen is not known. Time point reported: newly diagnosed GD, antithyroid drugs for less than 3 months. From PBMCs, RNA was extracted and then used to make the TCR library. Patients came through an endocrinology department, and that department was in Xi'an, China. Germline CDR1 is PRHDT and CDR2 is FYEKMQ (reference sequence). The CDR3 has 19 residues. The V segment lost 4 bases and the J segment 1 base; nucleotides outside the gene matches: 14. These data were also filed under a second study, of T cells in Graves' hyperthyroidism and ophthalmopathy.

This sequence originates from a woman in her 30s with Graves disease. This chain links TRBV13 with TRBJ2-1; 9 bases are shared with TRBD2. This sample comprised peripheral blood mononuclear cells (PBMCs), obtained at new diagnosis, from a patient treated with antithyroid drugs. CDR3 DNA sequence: TGTGCCAGCAGCTCCCGGGGGCTAGCGGGATGGGGGTCCTACAATGAGCAGTTCTTC. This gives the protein CASSSRGLAGWGSYNEQFF.